A single sample gave rise to the 9 T cell receptor beta chains below, sequenced in a study of human T cells and chemical hapten exposure. Noted time point: patch test 2, 6 weeks after DPC sensitization. As for treatment: therapeutic diphenylcyclopropenone sensitization with weekly scalp DPC. TCRdb processed the RACE reads anew with MiXCR; each CDR3 protein has one entry. The sample records under 100,000 distinct CDR3 sequences, over 9.5% being singletons. Sequencing was performed on whole blood, taken in connection with sensitization to the hapten diphenylcyclopropenone (DPC). These receptors originate from a woman between 45 and 65 years old with alopecia areata. Some clones in this sample may be carry-over from other donors' samples.

The chain is built from TRBV27 and TRBJ1-2, with TRBD1 matching 8 bases. Per the germline V gene, CDR1 is MNHEY and CDR2 is SMNVEV (reference sequence). V shed 4 bases and J 13 bases; nucleotides not matched to a gene: 17. The CDR3 totals 15 residues. DNA of the CDR3: TGTGCCAGCAGTTCTTGGGCGGACAGGGCGACGGATGTCACCTTC. It encodes CASSSWADRATDVTF.

This clonotype was recorded at least ten times. The chain joins TRBV3-1 to TRBJ2-7; D is ambiguous. Germline values: CDR1 LGHDT, CDR2 YNNKEL (reference sequence). The V and J ends lost 1 base and 4 bases respectively, with 8 bases between them. The CDR3 loop spans 13 amino acids. CDR3 loop: CASSQALRYEQYF. CDR3 DNA sequence: TGTGCCAGCAGCCAAGCGCTAAGATACGAGCAGTACTTC.

The chain employs TRBV18 and TRBJ1-1; a possible D gene is TRBD1 (5 bases). Germline-derived CDR1 and CDR2 are KGHSH and LQKENI. V lost 4 bases, J lost 0 bases, and 12 bases lay in between. CDR3 size: 15 residues. DNA of the CDR3: TGTGCCAGCTCACTAGGGGCTCGGATGAACACTGAAGCTTTCTTT. This gives the protein CASSLGARMNTEAFF.

This chain uses TRBV6-1 with TRBJ1-4, with D maybe TRBD1 (6 bases). Germline CDR1 is MNHNS and CDR2 is SASEGT. The ends were cut back, 9 bases at V and 7 bases at J, with 15 bases in the middle. CDR3 length: 13 residues. The DNA of the CDR3 is TGTGCCAGTATGGACAGTGGCGCTGAAAAACTGTTTTTT. This sequence encodes CASMDSGAEKLFF.

The V call is TRBV6-1, the J call TRBJ1-2, with D maybe TRBD1 (5 bases). The CDR3 loop spans 13 amino acids. V was cut by 4 bases and J by 0 bases, with 6 bases left in between. Per germline, CDR1 MNHNS and CDR2 SASEGT. The CDR3 DNA is TGTGCCAGCAGTGGGACAACTAACTATGGCTACACCTTC. Translated: CASSGTTNYGYTF.

This clonotype appeared many times. The chain employs TRBV28 and TRBJ2-7; tentative D call: TRBD2 (6 bases). Germline V gene sequence: CDR1 MDHEN, CDR2 SYDVKM. This CDR3 is 14 amino acids long. V was shortened by 6 bases and J by 2 bases, with 14 bases between the two germline ends. CDR3: CASRLNWGAYEQYF. The CDR3 DNA sequence: TGTGCCAGCAGACTAAATTGGGGGGCCTACGAGCAGTACTTC.

This clonotype has only a few counts. The rearrangement uses TRBV5-4 and TRBJ1-6, with a weak D call TRBD1 (5 bases). Germline V gene data show CDR1 as SGHNT and CDR2 as YYREEE (reference sequence). The CDR3 is made up of 18 amino acids. V was trimmed by 4 bases and J by 0 bases, leaving 17 bases between them. CDR3 residues: CASSNGTVFISYNSPLHF. The CDR3 region has the DNA TGTGCCAGCAGCAACGGGACCGTCTTCATCTCCTATAATTCACCCCTCCACTTT.

The J gene is TRBJ2-3, the V gene TRBV20-1, with 15 bases fitting TRBD2. Germline CDR1 is DFQATT and CDR2 is SNEGSKA (reference sequence). With 5 bases clipped from V and 5 bases from J, the junction kept 11 bases outside the gene matches. This CDR3 contains 17 residues. CDR3 DNA sequence: TGCAGTGCTCCCGGGACTAGCGGGAGGACCCTCGGAGATACGCAGTATTTT. Protein sequence: CSAPGTSGRTLGDTQYF.

This clonotype was found many times. V usage is TRBV20-1 and J usage is TRBJ2-5; possible D gene TRBD1, 6 bases. The germline V gene has CDR1 DFQATT and CDR2 SNEGSKA (reference sequence). The CDR3 is made up of 14 amino acids. Trimming left V 5 bases short and J 5 bases short, with 18 bases between. CDR3: CSARSGQSSETQYF. The CDR3, as DNA: TGCAGTGCTCGCTCCGGACAGTCGTCTGAGACCCAGTACTTC.